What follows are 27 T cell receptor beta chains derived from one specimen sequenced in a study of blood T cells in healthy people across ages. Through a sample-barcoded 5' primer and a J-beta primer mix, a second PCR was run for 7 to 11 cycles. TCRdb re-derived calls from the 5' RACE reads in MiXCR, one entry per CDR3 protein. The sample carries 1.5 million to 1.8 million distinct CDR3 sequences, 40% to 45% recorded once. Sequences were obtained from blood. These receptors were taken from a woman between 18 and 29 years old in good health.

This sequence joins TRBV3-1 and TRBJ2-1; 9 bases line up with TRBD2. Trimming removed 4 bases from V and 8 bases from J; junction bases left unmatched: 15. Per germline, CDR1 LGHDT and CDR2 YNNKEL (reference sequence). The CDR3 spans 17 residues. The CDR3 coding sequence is TGTGCCAGCAGCCGGGAAAGGACTAGCGTGGTTTTGGATGAGCAGTTCTTC. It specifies CASSRERTSVVLDEQFF.

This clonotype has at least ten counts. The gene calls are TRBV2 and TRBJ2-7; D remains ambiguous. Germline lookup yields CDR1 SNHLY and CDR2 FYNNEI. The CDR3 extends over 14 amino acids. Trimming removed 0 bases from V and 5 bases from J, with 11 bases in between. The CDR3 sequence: CASSEALMFNEQYF. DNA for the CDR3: TGTGCCAGCAGTGAAGCGCTTATGTTCAACGAGCAGTACTTC.

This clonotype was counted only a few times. The CDR3 region is CASSLDRLAGVSYNEQFF. In nucleotides, the CDR3 is TGTGCCAGCAGCTTGGATAGACTAGCGGGAGTGTCCTACAATGAGCAGTTCTTC. The chain joins TRBV7-2 to TRBJ2-1, with 12 bases matching TRBD2. The trim removed 3 bases at V and 1 base at J, leaving 7 bases unmatched. CDR1 and CDR2 (germline): SGHTA, FQGNSA. The CDR3 runs to 18 residues.

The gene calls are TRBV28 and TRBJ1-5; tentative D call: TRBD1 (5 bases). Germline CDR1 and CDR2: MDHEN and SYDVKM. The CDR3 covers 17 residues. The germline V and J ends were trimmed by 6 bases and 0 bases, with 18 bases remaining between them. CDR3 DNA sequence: TGTGCCAGCAGCCCAAGGACACCGGATTATAGCAATCAGCCCCAGCATTTT. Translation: CASSPRTPDYSNQPQHF.

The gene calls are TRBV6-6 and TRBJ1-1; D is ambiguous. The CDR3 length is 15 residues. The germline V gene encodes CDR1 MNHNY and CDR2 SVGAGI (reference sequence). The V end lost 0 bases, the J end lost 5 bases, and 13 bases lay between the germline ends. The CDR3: CASSYSGPLGTEAFF. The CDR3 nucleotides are TGTGCCAGCAGTTACTCAGGGCCATTGGGGACTGAAGCTTTCTTT.

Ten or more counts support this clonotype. CDR3 nucleotide sequence: TGCAGTGCTCCCTTCCAGGGAAACTATGGCTACACCTTC. This translates into CSAPFQGNYGYTF. This rearrangement joins TRBV20-1 to TRBJ1-2; TRBD1 might be the D (5 bases). Trimming pared 5 bases from V and 2 bases from J, leaving 12 bases between. Germline CDR1 DFQATT, CDR2 SNEGSKA (reference sequence). CDR3 length: 13 residues.

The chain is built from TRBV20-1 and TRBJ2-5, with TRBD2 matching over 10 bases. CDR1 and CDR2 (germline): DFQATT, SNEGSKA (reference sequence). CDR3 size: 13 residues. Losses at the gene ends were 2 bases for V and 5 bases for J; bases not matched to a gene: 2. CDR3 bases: TGCAGTGCTAGACTAGCGGGAGTTGAGACCCAGTACTTC. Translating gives CSARLAGVETQYF.

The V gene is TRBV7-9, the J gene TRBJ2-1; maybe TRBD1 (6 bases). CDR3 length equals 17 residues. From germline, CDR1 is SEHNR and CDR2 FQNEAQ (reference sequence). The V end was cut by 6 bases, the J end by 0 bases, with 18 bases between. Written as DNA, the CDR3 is TGTGCCAGCAGAAAAGGGGGTGTTCCGAGCTCCTACAATGAGCAGTTCTTC. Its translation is CASRKGGVPSSYNEQFF.

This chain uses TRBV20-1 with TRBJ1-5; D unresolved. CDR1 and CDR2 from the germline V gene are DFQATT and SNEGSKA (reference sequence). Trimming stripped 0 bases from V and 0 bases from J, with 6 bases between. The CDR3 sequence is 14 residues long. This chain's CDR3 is CSAREGSSNQPQHF. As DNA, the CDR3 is TGCAGTGCTAGAGAGGGTTCTAGCAATCAGCCCCAGCATTTT.

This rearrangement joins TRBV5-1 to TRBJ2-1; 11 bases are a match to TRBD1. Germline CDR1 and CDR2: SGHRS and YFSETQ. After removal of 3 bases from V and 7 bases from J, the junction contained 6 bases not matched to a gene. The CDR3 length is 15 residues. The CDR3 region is CASSSGQGGVNEQFF. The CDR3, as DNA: TGCGCCAGCAGCTCGGGACAGGGGGGGGTAAATGAGCAGTTCTTC.

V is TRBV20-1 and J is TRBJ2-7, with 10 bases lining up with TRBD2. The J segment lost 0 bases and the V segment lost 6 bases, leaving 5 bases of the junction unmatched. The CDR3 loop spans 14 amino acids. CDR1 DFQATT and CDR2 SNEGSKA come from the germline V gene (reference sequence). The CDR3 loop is CSAGASGSSYEQYF. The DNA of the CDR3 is TGCAGTGCGGGCGCTAGCGGGAGCTCCTACGAGCAGTACTTC.

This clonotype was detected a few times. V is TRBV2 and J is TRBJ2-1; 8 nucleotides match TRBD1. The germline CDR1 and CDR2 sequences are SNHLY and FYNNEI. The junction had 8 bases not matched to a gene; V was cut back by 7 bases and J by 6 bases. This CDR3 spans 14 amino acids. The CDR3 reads CASNGRGQINEQFF. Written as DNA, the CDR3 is TGTGCCAGCAACGGCAGGGGGCAAATCAATGAGCAGTTCTTC.

Written as DNA, the CDR3 is TGCAGTGCCCGACAGGGATCCAACGCTGGGGCCAACGTCCTGACTTTC. The encoded protein is CSARQGSNAGANVLTF. This chain connects TRBV20-1 to TRBJ2-6; TRBD1 agrees at 7 bases. This CDR3 region has 16 residues. Per the germline V gene, CDR1 is DFQATT and CDR2 is SNEGSKA (reference sequence). V dropped 6 bases and J dropped 2; count of bases not matched to a gene: 10.

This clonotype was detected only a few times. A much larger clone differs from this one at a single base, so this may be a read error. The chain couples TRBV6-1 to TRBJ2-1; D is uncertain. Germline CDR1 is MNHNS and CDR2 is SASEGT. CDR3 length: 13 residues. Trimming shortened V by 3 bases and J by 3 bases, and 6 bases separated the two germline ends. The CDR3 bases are TGTGCCAGCAGTGAGAGGATCTACAATGAGCAGTTCTTC. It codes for CASSERIYNEQFF.

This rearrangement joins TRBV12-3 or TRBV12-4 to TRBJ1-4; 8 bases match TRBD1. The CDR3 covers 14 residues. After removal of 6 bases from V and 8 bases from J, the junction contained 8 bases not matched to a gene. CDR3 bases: TGTGCCAGCAGGAGTAGACAGGGGATCGAAAAACTGTTTTTT. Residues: CASRSRQGIEKLFF.

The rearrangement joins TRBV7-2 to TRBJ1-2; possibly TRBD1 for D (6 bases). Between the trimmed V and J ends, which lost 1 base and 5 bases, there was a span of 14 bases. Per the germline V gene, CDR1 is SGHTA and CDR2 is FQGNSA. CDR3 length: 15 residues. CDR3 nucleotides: TGTGCCAGCAGCTTAGTCCAGCAAGGGGGGTATGGCTACACCTTC. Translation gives CASSLVQQGGYGYTF. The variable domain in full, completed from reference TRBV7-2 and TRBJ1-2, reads GAGVSQSPSNKVTEKGKDVELRCDPISGHTALYWYRQSLGQGLEFLIYFQGNSAPDKSGLPSDRFSAERTGGSVSTLTIQRTQQEDSAVYLCASSLVQQGGYGYTFGSGTRLTVV.

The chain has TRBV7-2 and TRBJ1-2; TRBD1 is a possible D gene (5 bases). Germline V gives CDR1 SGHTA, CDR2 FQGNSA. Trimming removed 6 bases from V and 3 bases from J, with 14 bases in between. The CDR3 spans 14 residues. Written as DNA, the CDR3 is TGTGCCAGCAGGGACGTTGGGGGGGACTATGGCTACACCTTC. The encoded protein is CASRDVGGDYGYTF.

DNA of the CDR3: TGTGCCAGCAGTCTAGTGGGGGGTCGAACACAAGAGACCCAGTACTTC. Translation gives CASSLVGGRTQETQYF. The J gene is TRBJ2-5, the V gene TRBV6-2 or TRBV6-3, with TRBD2 as a possible D gene (6 bases). V lost 5 bases, J lost 2 bases, and 18 bases lay in between. Germline CDR1 reads MNHEY; CDR2 reads SVGEGT. The CDR3 sequence is 16 residues long.

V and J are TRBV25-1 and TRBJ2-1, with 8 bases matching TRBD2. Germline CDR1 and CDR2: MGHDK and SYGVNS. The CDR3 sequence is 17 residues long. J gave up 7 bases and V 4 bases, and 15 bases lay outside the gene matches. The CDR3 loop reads CASSGHSAGGLENEQFF. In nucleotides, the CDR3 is TGTGCCAGCAGTGGGCATTCTGCGGGAGGTTTGGAGAATGAGCAGTTCTTC.

For the CDR3, the DNA is TGTGCCACCAGCAGAGATGAGCTGGACGTCTCCTATGGCTACACCTTC. Its protein product is CATSRDELDVSYGYTF. The chain carries TRBV15 and TRBJ1-2; no firm D call. CDR1 and CDR2 (germline): LNHNV, YYDKDF (reference sequence). This CDR3 contains 16 residues. V lost 0 bases and J 4 bases, leaving 15 bases between the germline ends. The entire variable domain, with the rest obtained from reference TRBV15 and TRBJ1-2, is as follows: DAMVIQNPRYQVTQFGKPVTLSCSQTLNHNVMYWYQQKSSQAPKLLFHYYDKDFNNEADTPDNFQSRRPNTSFCFLDIRSPGLGDTAMYLCATSRDELDVSYGYTFGSGTRLTVV.

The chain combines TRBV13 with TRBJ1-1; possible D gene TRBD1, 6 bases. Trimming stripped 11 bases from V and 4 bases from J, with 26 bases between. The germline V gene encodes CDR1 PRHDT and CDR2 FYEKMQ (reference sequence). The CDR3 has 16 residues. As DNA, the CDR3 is TGTGCCTGCTCCTCGCAGGGGAGAGGTACGAGCACTGAAGCTTTCTTT. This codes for CACSSQGRGTSTEAFF. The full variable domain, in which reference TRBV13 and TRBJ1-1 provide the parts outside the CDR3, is AAGVIQSPRHLIKEKRETATLKCYPIPRHDTVYWYQQGPGQDPQFLISFYEKMQSDKGSIPDRFSAQQFSDYHSELNMSSLELGDSALYFCACSSQGRGTSTEAFFGQGTRLTVV.

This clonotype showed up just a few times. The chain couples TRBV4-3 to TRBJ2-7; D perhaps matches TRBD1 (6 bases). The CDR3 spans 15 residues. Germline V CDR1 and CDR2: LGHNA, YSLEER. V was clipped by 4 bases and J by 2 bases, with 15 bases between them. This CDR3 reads CASSLQDSITYEQYF. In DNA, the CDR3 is TGCGCCAGCAGCCTGCAGGACAGTATTACCTACGAGCAGTACTTC.

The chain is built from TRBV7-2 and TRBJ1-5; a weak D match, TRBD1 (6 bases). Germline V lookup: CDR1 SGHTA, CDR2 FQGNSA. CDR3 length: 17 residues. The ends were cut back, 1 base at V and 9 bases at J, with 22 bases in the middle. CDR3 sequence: CASSLVATRGGGPPQHF. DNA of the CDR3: TGTGCCAGCAGCTTAGTCGCCACCAGGGGAGGAGGTCCGCCCCAGCATTTT.

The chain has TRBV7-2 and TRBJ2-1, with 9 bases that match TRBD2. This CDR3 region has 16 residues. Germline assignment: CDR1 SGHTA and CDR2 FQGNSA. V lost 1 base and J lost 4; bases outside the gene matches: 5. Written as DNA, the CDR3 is TGTGCCAGCAGCTTAGTTCCTAGCGGGGTTTACAATGAGCAGTTCTTC. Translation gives CASSLVPSGVYNEQFF.

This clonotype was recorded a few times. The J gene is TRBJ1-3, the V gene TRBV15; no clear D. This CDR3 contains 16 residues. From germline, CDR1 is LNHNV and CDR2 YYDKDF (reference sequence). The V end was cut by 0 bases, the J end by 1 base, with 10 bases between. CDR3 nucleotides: TGTGCCACCAGCAGAGAGTGGCCCGGATCTGGAAACACCATATATTTT. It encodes CATSREWPGSGNTIYF.

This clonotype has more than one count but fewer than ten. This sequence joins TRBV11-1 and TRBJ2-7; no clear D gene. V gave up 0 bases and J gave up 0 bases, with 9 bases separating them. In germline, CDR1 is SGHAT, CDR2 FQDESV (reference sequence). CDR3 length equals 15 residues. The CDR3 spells CASSLAQVISYEQYF. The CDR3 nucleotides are TGTGCCAGCAGCTTAGCGCAAGTCATCTCCTACGAGCAGTACTTC.

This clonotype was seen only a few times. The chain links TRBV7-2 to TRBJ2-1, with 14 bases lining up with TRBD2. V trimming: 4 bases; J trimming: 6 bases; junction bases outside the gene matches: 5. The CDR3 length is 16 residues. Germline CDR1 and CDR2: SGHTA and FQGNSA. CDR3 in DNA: TGTGCCAGCAGCTATCGACTAGCGGGAGGGCCCAATGAGCAGTTCTTC. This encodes CASSYRLAGGPNEQFF.